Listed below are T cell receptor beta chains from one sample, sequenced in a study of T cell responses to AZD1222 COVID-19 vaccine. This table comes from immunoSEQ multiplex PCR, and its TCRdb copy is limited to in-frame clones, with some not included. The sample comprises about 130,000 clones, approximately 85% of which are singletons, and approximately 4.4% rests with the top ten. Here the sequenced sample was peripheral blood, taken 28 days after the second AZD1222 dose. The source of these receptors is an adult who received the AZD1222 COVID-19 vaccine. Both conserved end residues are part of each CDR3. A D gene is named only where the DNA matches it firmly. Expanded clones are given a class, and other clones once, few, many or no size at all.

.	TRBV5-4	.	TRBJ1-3	TGTGCCAGCAGCTTGCGTTCCGCGGGAGAGGGCCGAAACACCATATATTTT	CASSLRSAGEGRNTIYF
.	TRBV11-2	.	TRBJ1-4	TGTGCCAGCAGCTTCCAGGGGCAAGAGAGTGAAAAACTGTTTTTT	CASSFQGQESEKLFF
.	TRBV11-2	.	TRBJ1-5	TGTGCCAGCAGCTTAGATTGGGGGGCAAATCAGCCCCAGCATTTT	CASSLDWGANQPQHF
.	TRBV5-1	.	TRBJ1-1	TGCGCCAGCAGCTTGGGTGGGTATATGAACACTGAAGCTTTCTTT	CASSLGGYMNTEAFF
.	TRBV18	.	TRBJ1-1	TGTGCCAGCTCACCACCCGACAGGAACACTGAAGCTTTCTTT	CASSPPDRNTEAFF
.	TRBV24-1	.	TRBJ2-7	TGTGCCACCAGTGGTGGCAGATACTCCTACGAGCAGTACTTC	CATSGGRYSYEQYF
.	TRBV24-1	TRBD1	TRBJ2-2	TGTGCCACCTCACGGACAGGGGGTCCCGGGGAGCTGTTTTTT	CATSRTGGPGELFF
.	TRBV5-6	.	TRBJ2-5	TGTGCCAGCAGCTATTGGCCGGAGGGAGAGACCCAGTACTTC	CASSYWPEGETQYF
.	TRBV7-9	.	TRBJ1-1	TGTGCCAGCAGCGCATCTCTTCAGGGGACCACTGAAGCTTTCTTT	CASSASLQGTTEAFF
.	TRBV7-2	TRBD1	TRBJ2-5	TGTGCCAGCAGCTTTCAGGGGGATGAGACCCAGTACTTC	CASSFQGDETQYF
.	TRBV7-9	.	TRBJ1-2	TGTGCCAGCAGCTCGACCGCGACACCGTCTCTCTATGGCTACACCTTC	CASSSTATPSLYGYTF
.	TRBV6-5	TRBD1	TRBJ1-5	TGTGCCAGCAGGGCCGGGGACAGTCAGCCCCAGCATTTT	CASRAGDSQPQHF
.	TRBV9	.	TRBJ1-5	TGTGCCAGCAGCCCAGGGGTTAGCAATCAGCCCCAGCATTTT	CASSPGVSNQPQHF
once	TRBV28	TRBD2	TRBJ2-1	TGTGCAACAGCGGCGGGGGGGGACACTTACAATGAGCAGTTCTTC	CATAAGGDTYNEQFF
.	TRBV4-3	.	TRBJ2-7	TGCGCCAGCAGCCAAGATAGGGTTCCGGGCTACGAGCAGTACTTC	CASSQDRVPGYEQYF
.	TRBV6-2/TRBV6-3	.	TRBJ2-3	TGTGCCAGCAGTTACCCTAGGACCGGCACAGATACGCAGTATTTT	CASSYPRTGTDTQYF
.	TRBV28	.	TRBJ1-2	TGTGCCAGCAGTTTGTCCCTCTATGGCTACACCTTC	CASSLSLYGYTF
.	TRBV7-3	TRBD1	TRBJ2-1	TGTGCCAGCAGCTCCACACAGGGGGTTCCTTACAATGAGCAGTTCTTC	CASSSTQGVPYNEQFF
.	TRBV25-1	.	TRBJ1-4	TGTGCCAGCGGATCTAACACCGAGGAGGGTAATGAAAAACTGTTTTTT	CASGSNTEEGNEKLFF
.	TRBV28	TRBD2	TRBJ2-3	TGTGCCAGCAGTTACCCCCTCGGGAGGGGGGGTGACTTCGATACGCAGTATTTT	CASSYPLGRGGDFDTQYF
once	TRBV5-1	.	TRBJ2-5	TGCGCCAGCAGCCCCGGACTAAACGGGGAGACCCAGTACTTC	CASSPGLNGETQYF
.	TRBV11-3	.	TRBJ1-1	TGTGCCAGCAGCTTAGGTCCGGGCACTGAAGCTTTCTTT	CASSLGPGTEAFF
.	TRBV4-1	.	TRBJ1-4	TGCGCCAGCAGCCAAGCTGGGGGGGCTAATGAAAAACTGTTTTTT	CASSQAGGANEKLFF
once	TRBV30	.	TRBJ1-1	TGTGCCTGGAGTGCGGCCACCCAGGGGAACACTGAAGCTTTCTTT	CAWSAATQGNTEAFF
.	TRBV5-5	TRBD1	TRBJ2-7	TGTGCCAGCAGCTTTTACGACAGGGTTGACGAGCAGTACTTC	CASSFYDRVDEQYF
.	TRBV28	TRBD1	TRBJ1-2	TGTGCCAGCAGTGCGACTCTACACCGGGACAGGGGGCTCTATGGCTACACCTTC	CASSATLHRDRGLYGYTF
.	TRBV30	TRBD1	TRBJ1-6	TGTGCCTGGACGGAGGGGGCCGCCCCCCTCCACTTT	CAWTEGAAPLHF
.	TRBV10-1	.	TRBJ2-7	TGCGCCAGCAGTGACTCTAGGGCAATTAACTACGAGCAGTACTTC	CASSDSRAINYEQYF
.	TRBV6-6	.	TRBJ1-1	TGTGCCAGCAGTTACGGGGCTGAAGCTTTCTTT	CASSYGAEAFF
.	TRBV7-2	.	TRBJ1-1	TGTGCCAGCAGCTTAGAACCCGGCGCTGAAGCTTTCTTT	CASSLEPGAEAFF
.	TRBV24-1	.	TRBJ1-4	TGTGCCACCAGTGATTCTCGTGGCAGGGGCTTATTTAGTAATGAAAAACTGTTTTTT	CATSDSRGRGLFSNEKLFF
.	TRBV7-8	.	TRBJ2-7	TGTGCCAGCAGCTTAGGGTTAGGGGCTCCCTACGAGCAGTACTTC	CASSLGLGAPYEQYF
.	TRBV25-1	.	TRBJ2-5	TGTGCCAGCAGTGAATCGGCACAGGCGCCGGGGGAGACCCAGTACTTC	CASSESAQAPGETQYF
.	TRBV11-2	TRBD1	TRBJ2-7	TGTGTCTCCCGCCCAGGACAGGGGTTCTACGAGCAGTACTTC	CVSRPGQGFYEQYF
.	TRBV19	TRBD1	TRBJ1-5	TGTGCCAGTACCTCGGACAGGATTGGAACTATATCCGTAAGCCCTCGCAATCAGCCCCAGCATTTT	CASTSDRIGTISVSPRNQPQHF
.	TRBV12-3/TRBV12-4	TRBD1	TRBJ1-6	TGTGCCAGCAGCACCACAGGGGTTGCACCCCTCCACTTT	CASSTTGVAPLHF
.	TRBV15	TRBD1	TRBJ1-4	TGTGCCACCAGCAGCCAGCCACAGGGGACTAATGAAAAACTGTTTTTT	CATSSQPQGTNEKLFF
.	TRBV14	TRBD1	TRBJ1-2	TGTGCCAGCAGCTTTCGGACAGGGGAGGGTGGCTACACCTTC	CASSFRTGEGGYTF
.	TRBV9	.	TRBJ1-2	TGTGCCAGCAGCGTAGATCTTATTAACTATGGCTACACCTTC	CASSVDLINYGYTF
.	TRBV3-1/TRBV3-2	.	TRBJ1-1	TGTGCCAGCAGCACCGGACGGCAGAACACTGAAGCTTTCTTT	CASSTGRQNTEAFF
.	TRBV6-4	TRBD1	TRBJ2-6	TGTGCCAGCAGTCGACAGGGGGCCGGTCGGTCTGGGGCCAACGTCCTGACTTTC	CASSRQGAGRSGANVLTF
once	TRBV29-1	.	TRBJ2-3	TGCAGCGTAACTCCGGGCTTCACAGATACGCAGTATTTT	CSVTPGFTDTQYF
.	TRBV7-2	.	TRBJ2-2	TGTGCCAGCAGCGCCGGGACTCAGAACACCGGGGAGCTGTTTTTT	CASSAGTQNTGELFF
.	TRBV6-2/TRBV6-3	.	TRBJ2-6	TGTGCCAGCAGTTACGGTCGCTCTGGGGCCAACGTCCTGACTTTC	CASSYGRSGANVLTF
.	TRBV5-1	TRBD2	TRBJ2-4	TGCGCCAGCAGCTTGGGAATTAGCGGGGGACAAAACATTCAGTACTTC	CASSLGISGGQNIQYF
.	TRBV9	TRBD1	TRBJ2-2	TGTGCCAGCAGCGTAGCAGACAGGGGGGCCGGGGAGCTGTTTTTT	CASSVADRGAGELFF
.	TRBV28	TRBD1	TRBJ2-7	TGTGCCAGCAGTTTATCCCGGACAGGGGGGTACGAGCAGTACTTC	CASSLSRTGGYEQYF
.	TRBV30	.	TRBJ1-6	TGTGCCTGGAGTATACAGGAATTTTCACCCCTCCACTTT	CAWSIQEFSPLHF
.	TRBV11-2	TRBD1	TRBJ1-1	TGTGCCAGCAGCCCCAGGGGGCAGGGGAACACTGAAGCTTTCTTT	CASSPRGQGNTEAFF
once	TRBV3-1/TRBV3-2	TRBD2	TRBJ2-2	TGTGCCAGCAGCCAAGATTTTCAATTAGGACTAGCGGACACCGGGGAGCTGTTTTTT	CASSQDFQLGLADTGELFF
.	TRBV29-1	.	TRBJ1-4	TGCAGCGTTGAGGTTCAGGGGAAGGGCGAAAAACTGTTTTTT	CSVEVQGKGEKLFF